Presented here are 2 T cell receptor beta chains from one specimen sequenced in a study of identical twins. TCRdb itself ran the 5' RACE reads through MiXCR, one entry per CDR3 protein. The data contain some 690,000 distinct CDR3 sequences, about 20% of them singletons. These data also formed part of another study, on T cells expressing NK-cell markers.

Sequencing used PBMCs. These receptors were taken from a woman in her late teens or twenties in good health.

CDR3 in amino acids: CATSTRDSWDSPLHF. In DNA form, the CDR3 reads TGTGCCACCAGCACACGGGACAGTTGGGATTCACCCCTCCACTTT. The rearrangement uses TRBV15 and TRBJ1-6, with 7 bases lining up with TRBD1. This CDR3 region has 15 residues. Germline trimming cut 4 bases from V and 8 bases from J; bases unmatched to any gene: 8. The germline CDR1 and CDR2 sequences are LNHNV and YYDKDF (reference sequence).

The J gene is TRBJ1-2, the V gene TRBV5-6; D call uncertain. Germline V gene sequence: CDR1 SGHDT, CDR2 YYEEEE. The CDR3 has 15 residues. Trimming left V 4 bases short and J 0 bases short, with 13 bases between. CDR3 region: CASSPKRQANYGYTF. Written as DNA, the CDR3 is TGTGCCAGCAGCCCGAAGCGGCAAGCTAACTATGGCTACACCTTC. Filled out from reference TRBV5-6 and TRBJ1-2, the complete variable domain reads DAGVTQSPTHLIKTRGQQVTLRCSPKSGHDTVSWYQQALGQGPQFIFQYYEEEERQRGNFPDRFSGHQFPNYSSELNVNALLLGDSALYLCASSPKRQANYGYTFGSGTRLTVV.